Below, 21 T cell receptor beta chains from the same sample are listed, as sequenced in a study of CD8 T cells in Susac syndrome. RNA totalling roughly 0.5 to 1 ug underwent reverse transcription with random hexamers. TCRdb called the immunoSEQ multiplex PCR reads again in MiXCR, with one record for every CDR3 protein. The table has 110,000 or so distinct CDR3 sequences, about 95% seen once. Sequencing used CD4+ T cells from PBMCs. Receptors were obtained from a human donor in good health.

The count of this clonotype is one. The chain has TRBV6-1 and TRBJ2-7; D possibly corresponds to TRBD2 (6 bases). The germline CDR1 and CDR2 sequences are MNHNS and SASEGT. V lost 4 bases to trimming and J lost 4 bases, with 14 bases between them. This CDR3 spans 14 amino acids. CDR3 amino acids: CASSVGGVQYEQYF. CDR3 in DNA: TGTGCCAGCAGTGTGGGCGGGGTTCAATACGAGCAGTACTTC.

This rearrangement joins TRBV4-3 to TRBJ2-7, with D unclear. This CDR3 contains 16 residues. The V and J ends lost 0 bases and 0 bases respectively, with 12 bases between them. Germline values: CDR1 LGHNA, CDR2 YSLEER. The DNA for the CDR3 is TGCGCCAGCAGCCAAGATTTTGCGACACACTCCTACGAGCAGTACTTC. Encoded protein: CASSQDFATHSYEQYF.

The rearrangement uses TRBV18 and TRBJ2-7, with 8 bases fitting TRBD2. Trimming cost V 4 bases and J 0 bases; bases outside gene matches: 8. Germline V gene sequence: CDR1 KGHSH, CDR2 LQKENI. CDR3 length equals 16 residues. The CDR3 reads CASSRSAAGASYEQYF. The CDR3 DNA is TGTGCCAGCTCACGGAGCGCAGCGGGAGCCTCCTACGAGCAGTACTTC.

This CDR3 is CASSQEGAGANVLTF. In nucleotides, the CDR3 is TGCGCCAGCAGCCAAGAAGGAGCTGGGGCCAACGTCCTGACTTTC. The chain links TRBV4-1 to TRBJ2-6, with D unresolved. This CDR3 has 15 residues. V was cut by 0 bases and J by 2 bases, with 5 bases left in between. The germline CDR1 and CDR2 sequences are MGHRA and YSYEKL.

The rearrangement uses TRBV2 and TRBJ2-5; no definite D call. Germline V gives CDR1 SNHLY, CDR2 FYNNEI. The CDR3 spans 12 residues. Trimming took 5 bases from V and 5 from J, leaving 9 bases between them. CDR3 residues: CASSQVWETQYF. CDR3 nucleotide sequence: TGTGCCAGCAGTCAGGTTTGGGAGACCCAGTACTTC.

The V gene is TRBV6-5, the J gene TRBJ2-3, with D unclear. CDR3 size: 14 residues. CDR1 is MNHEY, CDR2 SVGAGI, per germline. V lost 5 bases and J 2 bases, leaving 11 bases between the germline ends. The CDR3 region is CASSDPFATDTQYF. CDR3 coding DNA: TGTGCCAGCAGTGACCCCTTTGCCACAGATACGCAGTATTTT.

The genes are TRBV23-1 and TRBJ2-7; D is perhaps TRBD1 or TRBD2 (5 bases each). TRBV23-1 is treated as an ORF (open reading frame) with a function not yet certain. There are 14 residues in the CDR3. With 8 bases removed from V and 4 bases from J, the gap between germline ends came to 18 bases. In DNA form, the CDR3 reads TGCGCCAGCGTTCCGGGACGGATAGAATACGAGCAGTACTTC. Translation gives CASVPGRIEYEQYF.

This sequence joins TRBV4-2 and TRBJ2-5; D may be TRBD2 (6 bases). The CDR3 length is 16 residues. V shed 1 base and J shed 2 bases, with 14 bases lying between them. The germline gives CDR1 LGHNA, CDR2 YNFKEQ. The CDR3 DNA follows: TGTGCCAGCAGCCAAGCGCTCCTAGCGCCTCAAGAGACCCAGTACTTC. It encodes CASSQALLAPQETQYF.

CDR3 in DNA: TGCAGTGCTAGAAGTCTAGGCCCCCAAGAGACCCAGTACTTC. This codes for CSARSLGPQETQYF. The chain carries TRBV20-1 and TRBJ2-5; D is undetermined. The CDR3 contains 14 residues. V was shortened by 2 bases and J by 1 base, with 11 bases between the two germline ends. Germline CDR1 and CDR2: DFQATT and SNEGSKA (reference sequence).

The rearrangement links TRBV23-1 to TRBJ2-7, with TRBD1 matching 10 bases. Being an ORF, TRBV23-1 has a function that is uncertain. This CDR3 contains 18 residues. V was pared by 2 bases and J by 3 bases, with 13 bases of the junction left unmatched. The CDR3 protein is CASSQLHRDRGTFYEQYF. CDR3 coding DNA: TGCGCCAGCAGTCAACTACACCGGGACAGGGGAACCTTCTACGAGCAGTACTTC.

This chain connects TRBV5-1 to TRBJ2-5; 8 bases line up with TRBD2. This CDR3 comprises 14 residues. From germline, CDR1 is SGHRS and CDR2 YFSETQ. V lost 6 bases, J lost 4 bases, and 8 bases stayed unmatched. This CDR3 reads CASNPAGGGETQYF. As DNA, the CDR3 is TGCGCCAGCAACCCCGCGGGGGGCGGAGAGACCCAGTACTTC.

This chain links TRBV4-2 with TRBJ2-2; TRBD2 matches at 7 bases. The junction had 4 bases not matched to a gene; V was cut back by 3 bases and J by 6 bases. CDR1 is LGHNA and CDR2 is YNFKEQ in the germline V gene. The CDR3 runs to 14 residues. Written as DNA, the CDR3 is TGTGCCAGCAGCCAGCGGGAGTCGGCCGGGGAGCTGTTTTTT. This encodes CASSQRESAGELFF.

V and J are TRBV20-1 and TRBJ1-2; no clear D gene. Germline V gene lookup returns CDR1 DFQATT and CDR2 SNEGSKA (reference sequence). V was trimmed by 6 bases and J by 8 bases, leaving 4 bases between them. The CDR3 sequence is 8 residues long. The CDR3 reads CSAGGYTF. The CDR3 DNA follows: TGCAGTGCGGGGGGCTACACCTTC.

This rearrangement joins TRBV28 to TRBJ2-5, with 10 bases that match TRBD1. This CDR3 is 15 amino acids long. The germline gives CDR1 MDHEN, CDR2 SYDVKM. The J segment lost 4 bases and the V segment lost 6 bases, leaving 8 bases of the junction unmatched. The CDR3 DNA reads as TGTGCCAGCAGCCTGGGACAGGGGCCCCGAGAGACCCAGTACTTC. Encoded protein: CASSLGQGPRETQYF.

The rearrangement links TRBV29-1 to TRBJ1-1, with no clear D. The CDR3 consists of 13 residues. Between the trimmed V and J ends, which lost 4 bases and 3 bases, there was a span of 12 bases. Germline V lookup: CDR1 SQVTM, CDR2 ANQGSEA. This CDR3 reads CSVGSFSHTEAFF. The DNA for the CDR3 is TGCAGCGTTGGGTCGTTCTCGCACACTGAAGCTTTCTTT.

The DNA for the CDR3 is TGTGCCAGCAGTTACTCCTTATTCACTGAAGCTTTCTTT. This encodes CASSYSLFTEAFF. The chain couples TRBV6-2 or TRBV6-3 to TRBJ1-1; D unresolved. This CDR3 contains 13 residues. CDR1 and CDR2 from the germline V gene are MNHEY and SVGEGT. Trimming cost V 0 bases and J 4 bases, with 6 bases left between them.

This clonotype was picked up a small number of times. The rearrangement uses TRBV5-4 and TRBJ2-5, with 9 bases that match TRBD1. Germline V lookup: CDR1 SGHNT, CDR2 YYREEE (reference sequence). V was clipped by 0 bases and J by 8 bases; unmatched bases: 2. The CDR3 length is 13 residues. The CDR3: CASSLGTGETQYF. In DNA, the CDR3 is TGTGCCAGCAGCTTGGGGACAGGGGAAACCCAGTACTTC.

CDR3 nucleotide sequence: TGTGCCAGCAGCCACTACGCCAGCGGGGGCTCCTACCAAGAGACCCAGTACTTC. The encoded protein is CASSHYASGGSYQETQYF. The chain uses TRBV3-1 and TRBJ2-5; 8 positions agree with TRBD2. The CDR3 consists of 18 residues. The germline V gene encodes CDR1 LGHDT and CDR2 YNNKEL (reference sequence). The V and J ends lost 3 bases and 0 bases, in that order; junction bases with no gene match: 12.

The V gene is TRBV7-9, the J gene TRBJ1-5; D unresolved. Germline V gene data show CDR1 as SEHNR and CDR2 as FQNEAQ (reference sequence). This CDR3 contains 13 residues. The V and J ends lost 2 bases and 5 bases respectively, with 7 bases between them. CDR3 coding DNA: TGTGCCAGCAGCTTAAACTGGGATCAGCCCCAGCATTTT. Protein product: CASSLNWDQPQHF.

This chain links TRBV7-2 with TRBJ2-7, with TRBD1 matching over 9 bases. V lost 3 bases to trimming and J lost 0 bases; unmatched junction nucleotides: 3. Germline V CDR1 and CDR2: SGHTA, FQGNSA. The CDR3 contains 15 residues. DNA of the CDR3: TGTGCCAGCAGCTTGGGGACAGGGCTCTCCTACGAGCAGTACTTC. Protein sequence: CASSLGTGLSYEQYF.

This clonotype was counted once. The V gene is TRBV30, the J gene TRBJ1-2; D is ambiguous. The length of the CDR3 is 12 residues. Trimming left V 1 base short and J 1 base short, with 4 bases between. The V gene's germline CDR1 is GTSNPN and CDR2 SVGIG (reference sequence). The CDR3 DNA reads TGTGCCTGGAGTGCAAGTAACTATGGCTACACCTTC. Encoded protein: CAWSASNYGYTF.